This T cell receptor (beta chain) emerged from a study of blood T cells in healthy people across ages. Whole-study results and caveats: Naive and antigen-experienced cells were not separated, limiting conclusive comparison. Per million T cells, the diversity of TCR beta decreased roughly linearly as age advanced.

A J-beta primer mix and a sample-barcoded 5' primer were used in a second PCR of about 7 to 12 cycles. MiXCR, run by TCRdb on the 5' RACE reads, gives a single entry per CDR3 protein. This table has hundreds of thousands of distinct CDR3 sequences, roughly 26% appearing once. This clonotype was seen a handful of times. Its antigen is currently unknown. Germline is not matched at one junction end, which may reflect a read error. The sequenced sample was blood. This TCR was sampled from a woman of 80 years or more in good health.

In DNA, the CDR3 is TGTACCAGCAGCAAAGGACAGGGCTCCGGGGAGCTGTTTTTT. Protein product: CTSSKGQGSGELFF. The gene calls are TRBV9 and TRBJ2-2, with 8 bases that match TRBD1. The CDR3 is 14 amino acids. The germline gives CDR1 SGDLS, CDR2 YYNGEE.